The T cell receptor (beta chain) described here comes from a study of cytomegalovirus exposure and HLA in healthy donors. Broader study findings: A few chains linked to CMV were shown in vitro to be specific for CMV antigens.

The method was immunoSEQ multiplex PCR; TCRdb's version includes in-frame clones alone and lacks a portion of them. The sample consists of 250,000 to 400,000 clones, roughly 87% of them appearing once. The donors belonged to the approximately 120-subject validation cohort, separate from the roughly 600-subject first cohort. Worth noting for this clone: No antigen is known for it.

The trim removed 4 bases at V and 0 bases at J, leaving 8 bases unmatched. The CDR3 extends over 16 amino acids. Looked up from germline, CDR1 is SGHDT and CDR2 is YYEEEE. The TCR sequence derives from a man under 40 in good health and CMV-seronegative. The chain couples TRBV5-6 to TRBJ1-2, with 8 bases lining up with TRBD1. Input material: PBMCs. The CDR3 protein is CASSPGQGWANYGYTF. CDR3 nucleotides: TGTGCCAGCAGCCCTGGACAGGGTTGGGCTAACTATGGCTACACCTTC.